This entry concerns a single TCR beta chain. Its specificity is unknown. The data were taken from a study of monozygotic twins with inflammatory bowel disease. General study results and limits: Compared with healthy twins, IBD patients shared fewer clonotypes with others, especially with disease activity.

TCRdb reprocessed the 5' RACE reads and reports one entry per CDR3 protein, with no DNA. The table lists under 150,000 distinct CDR3 sequences. The CDR3 has 19 residues. CDR1 and CDR2 from the germline V gene are MRHNA and SNTAGT. The clonotype was recovered from a human donor with ulcerative colitis or Crohn's disease, or a healthy co-twin of an affected twin (not recorded which). This rearrangement joins TRBV6-4 to TRBJ2-2; TCRdb's D gene call, TRBD2, goes unchecked for lack of DNA. Sequencing used blood. The CDR3 reads CASTTVRFSGGADTGELFF.